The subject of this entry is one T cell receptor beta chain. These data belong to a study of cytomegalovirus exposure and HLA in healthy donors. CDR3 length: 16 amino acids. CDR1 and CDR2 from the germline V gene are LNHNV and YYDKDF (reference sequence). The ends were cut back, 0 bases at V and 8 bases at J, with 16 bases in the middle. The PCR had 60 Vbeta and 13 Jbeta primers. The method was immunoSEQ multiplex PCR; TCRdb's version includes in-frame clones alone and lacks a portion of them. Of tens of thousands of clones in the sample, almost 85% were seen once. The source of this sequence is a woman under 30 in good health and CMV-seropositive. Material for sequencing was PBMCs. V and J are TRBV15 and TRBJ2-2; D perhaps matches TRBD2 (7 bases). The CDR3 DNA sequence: TGTGCCACCAGCAGAGATGTTCGGGGGGCGGGGGGGGAGCTGTTTTTT. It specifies CATSRDVRGAGGELFF.